The rows below give T cell receptor beta chains drawn from one sample of a study of early stage breast cancer tumors. Assay: immunoSEQ multiplex PCR; the TCRdb copy retains only in-frame clones and omits some. The sample has tens of thousands of clones; about 68% are singletons. Material for sequencing was blood. These receptors were taken from a person in their sixties or seventies with breast cancer. Both conserved end residues are part of each CDR3. Each record gives: D gene, clone size, V gene, J gene, CDR3 protein, CDR3 DNA. D genes are given only for firm matches. Size tells how often a clone was seen (once, few, many) or the class of an expanded clone, and some rows leave it out.

>-|-|TRBV28|TRBJ2-3
CASRAYRDINTQYF
TGTGCCAGCAGAGCATACCGGGACATTAATACGCAGTATTTT
>TRBD2|medium-sized|TRBV4-2|TRBJ2-7
CASSQDVWRGDPYEQYF
TGTGCCAGCAGCCAAGATGTGTGGCGGGGGGACCCCTACGAGCAGTACTTC
>-|-|TRBV4-1|TRBJ1-2
CASSQDGATPNYGYTF
TGCGCCAGCAGCCAAGACGGGGCCACACCGAACTATGGCTACACCTTC
>-|-|TRBV16|TRBJ2-7
CASSHTDTYEQYF
TGTGCCAGCAGCCATACAGACACCTACGAGCAGTACTTC
>-|-|TRBV15|TRBJ1-2
CATSRDFTAQLYGYTF
TGTGCCACCAGCAGAGATTTTACAGCTCAACTCTATGGCTACACCTTC
>-|few|TRBV10-3|TRBJ2-1
CAISESMTPPYNEQFF
TGTGCCATCAGTGAGTCAATGACGCCTCCCTACAATGAGCAGTTCTTC
>-|-|TRBV10-1|TRBJ2-7
CATRGPYFHEQYF
TGCGCCACCCGGGGGCCTTACTTCCACGAGCAGTACTTC
>-|-|TRBV29-1|TRBJ2-2
CSVSADGNTGELFF
TGCAGCGTTAGTGCGGACGGCAACACCGGGGAGCTGTTTTTT
>-|-|TRBV15|TRBJ1-1
CATSRDPANTEAFF
TGTGCCACCAGCAGAGATCCAGCGAACACTGAAGCTTTCTTT
>TRBD1|-|TRBV6-1|TRBJ1-2
CASTTDRGNYGYTF
TGTGCCAGCACCACGGACAGGGGGAACTATGGCTACACCTTC
>-|-|TRBV4-1|TRBJ2-2
CASSQESPSDMSMGELFF
TGCGCCAGCAGCCAAGAAAGCCCTAGCGATATGTCAATGGGGGAGCTGTTTTTT
>-|-|TRBV18|TRBJ2-3
CASSQGGTTSTDTQYF
TGTGCCAGCTCACAGGGGGGCACAACTAGCACAGATACGCAGTATTTT
>-|-|TRBV5-6|TRBJ1-5
CASSFRGGNQPQHF
TGTGCCAGCAGCTTCAGGGGAGGGAATCAGCCCCAGCATTTT
>TRBD2|-|TRBV27|TRBJ2-1
CASSRYTGLAGVNEQFF
TGTGCCAGCAGCCGATATACCGGACTAGCGGGAGTAAATGAGCAGTTCTTC
>-|few|TRBV5-1|TRBJ1-1
CASSLAEDTEAFF
TGCGCCAGCAGCTTGGCTGAGGACACTGAAGCTTTCTTT
>-|-|TRBV28|TRBJ2-3
CASSKQYPPGTQYF
TGTGCCAGCAGCAAACAGTATCCCCCGGGGACGCAGTATTTT
>-|-|TRBV5-1|TRBJ2-5
CASSRETGPRETQYF
TGCGCCAGCAGCAGAGAGACAGGTCCTCGGGAGACCCAGTACTTC
>-|-|TRBV29-1|TRBJ2-2
CSVEGQGVTGGAGELFF
TGCAGCGTTGAAGGACAGGGTGTGACGGGAGGAGCCGGGGAGCTGTTTTTT
>-|few|TRBV10-3|TRBJ1-1
CAISEVNLNTEAFF
TGTGCCATCAGTGAGGTTAATCTCAACACTGAAGCTTTCTTT
>-|few|TRBV29-1|TRBJ1-1
CSGRAANTEAFF
TGCAGCGGGCGGGCGGCGAACACTGAAGCTTTCTTT
>-|-|TRBV23-1|TRBJ1-6
CASSQSWQGGNSPLHF
TGCGCCAGCAGTCAATCGTGGCAAGGCGGTAATTCACCCCTCCACTTT
>TRBD1|-|TRBV19|TRBJ2-5
CASSIEPPLRGPYQETQYF
TGTGCCAGTAGTATAGAACCGCCTCTCAGGGGGCCGTACCAAGAGACCCAGTACTTC
>-|-|TRBV30|TRBJ1-6
CAWTLPDRRNSPLHF
TGTGCCTGGACCCTCCCCGACAGAAGGAATTCACCCCTCCACTTT
>TRBD1|once|TRBV5-8|TRBJ1-2
CASRFDRVSPYGYTF
TGTGCCAGCAGATTCGACAGGGTCTCCCCCTATGGCTACACCTTC
>TRBD2|-|TRBV5-1|TRBJ2-7
CASSLWPGTSSYEQYF
TGCGCCAGCAGCTTGTGGCCCGGGACTAGCTCCTACGAGCAGTACTTC
>-|-|TRBV11-2|TRBJ2-1
CASSQLVGRVDEQFF
TGTGCCAGCAGCCAACTCGTCGGTAGGGTCGATGAGCAGTTCTTC
>-|-|TRBV5-1|TRBJ2-7
CASSLDRDYEQYF
TGCGCCAGCAGCTTGGACAGAGACTACGAGCAGTACTTC
>-|-|TRBV28|TRBJ1-2
CASSPPPGYTF
TGTGCCAGCAGCCCCCCCCCTGGCTACACCTTC